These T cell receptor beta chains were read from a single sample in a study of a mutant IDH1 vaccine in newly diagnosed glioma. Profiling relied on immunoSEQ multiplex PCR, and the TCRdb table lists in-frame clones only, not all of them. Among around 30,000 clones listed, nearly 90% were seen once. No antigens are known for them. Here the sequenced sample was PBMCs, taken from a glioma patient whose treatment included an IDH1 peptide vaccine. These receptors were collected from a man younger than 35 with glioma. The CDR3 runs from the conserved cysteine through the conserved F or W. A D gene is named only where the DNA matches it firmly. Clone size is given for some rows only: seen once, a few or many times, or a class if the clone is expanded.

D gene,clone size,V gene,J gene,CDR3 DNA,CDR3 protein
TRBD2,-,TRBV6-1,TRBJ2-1,TGTGCCAGCGAAAGGACTAGCGGGAGTATCGGTCCAAAGTTCTTC,CASERTSGSIGPKFF
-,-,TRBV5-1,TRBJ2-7,TGCGCCAGCAGCCCGACTGCAGCCTCGGTAGGCGAGCAGTACTTC,CASSPTAASVGEQYF
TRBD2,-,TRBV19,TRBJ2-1,TGTGCCAGTACCCTGACTAGCGGGATTTACAATGAGCAGTTCTTC,CASTLTSGIYNEQFF
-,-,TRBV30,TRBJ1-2,TGTGCCTGGAGTTATTCGTCACGAGACTACACCTTC,CAWSYSSRDYTF
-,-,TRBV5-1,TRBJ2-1,TGCGCCAGCAGCTTAGCGCTCAATGAGCAGTTCTTC,CASSLALNEQFF
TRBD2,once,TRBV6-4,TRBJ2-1,TGTGCCAGCAGTGACTCGATCGCTAGCGGGAACAATGAGCAGTTCTTC,CASSDSIASGNNEQFF
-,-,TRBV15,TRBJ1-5,TGTGCCACCAGCAGATCGACCGATAGCAATCAGCCCCAGCATTTT,CATSRSTDSNQPQHF
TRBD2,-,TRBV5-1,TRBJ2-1,TGCGCCAGCTTCCCCATTAGCGGGAACTCCTACAATGAGCAGTTCTTC,CASFPISGNSYNEQFF
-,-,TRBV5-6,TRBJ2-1,TGTGCCAGCAGCTTGGGACAAAGTCAGCAGTTCTTC,CASSLGQSQQFF
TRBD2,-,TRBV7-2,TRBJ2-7,TGTGCCAGCAGCTTAGCTAGCGGGAGTTTGTACGAGCAGTACTTC,CASSLASGSLYEQYF
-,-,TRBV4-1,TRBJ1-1,TGCGCCAGCAGCCAAGATGGAGTGAACACTGAAGCTTTCTTT,CASSQDGVNTEAFF
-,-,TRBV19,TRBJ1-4,TGTGCCAGTAGTATGGGATGGACTAATGAAAAACTGTTTTTT,CASSMGWTNEKLFF
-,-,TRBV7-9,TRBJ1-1,TGTGCCAGCAGCTTAGCGGAGGGGACTGAAGCTTTCTTT,CASSLAEGTEAFF
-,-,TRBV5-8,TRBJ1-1,TGTGCCAGCAGCGAGTCGGGGGAAGCGATGAACACTGAAGCTTTCTTT,CASSESGEAMNTEAFF
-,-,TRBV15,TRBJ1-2,TGTGCCACCAGCAGAGATCTAGGGAGTAACTATGGCTACACCTTC,CATSRDLGSNYGYTF
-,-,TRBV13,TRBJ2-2,TGTGCCAGCAGCTTAGGTTACGGGGGCGCGATCGGGGAGCTGTTTTTT,CASSLGYGGAIGELFF
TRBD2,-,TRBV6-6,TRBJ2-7,TGTGCCAGCAGTGGGGGGACTAGCGGGGTCTCCTACGAGCAGTACTTC,CASSGGTSGVSYEQYF
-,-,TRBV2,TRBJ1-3,TGTGCCACCAGTGAGCAGGATTACCCAAACACCATATATTTT,CATSEQDYPNTIYF
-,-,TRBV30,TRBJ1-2,TGTGCCTGGAGTGGCATAGGTGGGGCAGGTGGGGGGGGCTATGGCTACACCTTC,CAWSGIGGAGGGGYGYTF
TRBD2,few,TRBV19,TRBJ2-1,TGTGCCAGTAGTGCTCACCTAGCGGCGAGCTCCTACAATGAGCAGTTCTTC,CASSAHLAASSYNEQFF
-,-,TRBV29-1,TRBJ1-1,TGCAGCGTTGAGGGCAGGATGAACACTGAAGCTTTCTTT,CSVEGRMNTEAFF
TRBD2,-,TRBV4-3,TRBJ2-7,TGCGCCAGCAGCCAAGATCCTAGCGGGAGGGCGTACGAGCAGTACTTC,CASSQDPSGRAYEQYF
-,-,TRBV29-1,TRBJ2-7,TGCAGCGTTGGGGGTGGGCAGCTTTCCTACGAGCAGTACTTC,CSVGGGQLSYEQYF
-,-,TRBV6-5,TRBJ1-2,TGTGCCAGCAGCCCCGGGGGCTATGGCTACACCTTC,CASSPGGYGYTF
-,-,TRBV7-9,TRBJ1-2,TGTGCCAGCAGCAAAGGTCACACTTATGGCTACACCTTC,CASSKGHTYGYTF
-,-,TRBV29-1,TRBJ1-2,TGCAGCGTCGCCGGGGCTAACTATGGCTACACCTTC,CSVAGANYGYTF
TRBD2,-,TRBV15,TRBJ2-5,TGTGCCACCAGCCCGGGACTACTGTGGGAGACCCAGTACTTC,CATSPGLLWETQYF
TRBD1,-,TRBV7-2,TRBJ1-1,TGTGCCAGCAGCCACAGGGGCGCCAACACTGAAGCTTTCTTT,CASSHRGANTEAFF
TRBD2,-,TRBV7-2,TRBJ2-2,TGTGCCAGCAGCCTGCGACTAGCGCGGAACACCGGGGAGCTGTTTTTT,CASSLRLARNTGELFF
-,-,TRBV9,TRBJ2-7,TGTGCCAGCAGCGTAGTGCCGGGAGTCTCCGAGCAGTACTTC,CASSVVPGVSEQYF
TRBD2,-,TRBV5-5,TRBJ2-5,TGTGCCAGCAGCCGGACTAGCGGGAGTGAGACCCAGTACTTC,CASSRTSGSETQYF
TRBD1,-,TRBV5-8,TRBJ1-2,TGTGCCAGCAGCTTGGCGGGTTTGACAGGGGGCGCCGGTGGCTACACCTTC,CASSLAGLTGGAGGYTF